The 28 T cell receptor beta chains below all came from one sample that was sequenced in a study of T cells in Graves' hyperthyroidism and ophthalmopathy. TCR beta CDR3 regions were amplified from RNA. A first-round RT-PCR of the TCR CDR3 used the HTBI primer set. TCRdb used MiXCR to reprocess the multiplex PCR reads, holding one entry per CDR3 protein. The table shows approximately 590,000 distinct CDR3 sequences, with about a sixth occurring only once. Sequenced material: blood. The receptors come from a woman younger than 45 with Graves' hyperthyroidism.

This clonotype was seen at least ten times. This chain joins TRBV29-1 and TRBJ2-1; the match to TRBD2 covers 8 bases. The junction had 10 bases not matched to a gene; V was cut back by 2 bases and J by 4 bases. From germline, CDR1 is SQVTM and CDR2 ANQGSEA. This CDR3 is built from 16 residues. The CDR3: CSVEWTGGAEYNEQFF. The CDR3 nucleotides read TGCAGCGTTGAATGGACGGGAGGGGCCGAATACAATGAGCAGTTCTTC.

Points on this clonotype: Compared with germline, one end of the junction differs, possibly owing to a read error. CDR3 protein: CDSSQQGGMNTEAFF. CDR3 nucleotide sequence: TGCGACAGCAGCCAACAAGGGGGGATGAACACTGAAGCTTTCTTT. The chain is built from TRBV4-1 and TRBJ1-1; weak D call: TRBD1 (6 bases). This CDR3 spans 15 amino acids. CDR1 is MGHRA, CDR2 YSYEKL, per germline.

A few counts support this clonotype. The chain recombines TRBV6-5 with TRBJ2-7; 7 nucleotides agree with TRBD2. The CDR3 sequence is 16 residues long. The germline gives CDR1 MNHEY, CDR2 SVGAGI. The V and J ends lost 4 bases and 0 bases, in that order; junction bases with no gene match: 9. DNA for the CDR3: TGTGCCAGCAGTTTTAAGCGGGGACTCAGCTCCTACGAGCAGTACTTC. This sequence encodes CASSFKRGLSSYEQYF.

The chain is built from TRBV27 and TRBJ2-1, with 8 bases lining up with TRBD2. The length of the CDR3 is 17 residues. Germline values: CDR1 MNHEY, CDR2 SMNVEV (reference sequence). V gave up 1 base and J gave up 9 bases; unmatched junction bases: 14. CDR3 sequence: CASSLYAGTSGTGEQFF. DNA for the CDR3: TGTGCCAGCAGTTTATACGCGGGGACTAGTGGGACGGGTGAGCAGTTCTTC.

The J gene is TRBJ1-1, the V gene TRBV15; D gene unclear. CDR1 is LNHNV, CDR2 YYDKDF, per germline (reference sequence). CDR3 length equals 15 residues. Trimming removed 1 base at V and 0 bases at J, with 9 bases between. Written as DNA, the CDR3 is TGTGCCACCAGCAGAGGGACGGAGATGAACACTGAAGCTTTCTTT. Translation gives CATSRGTEMNTEAFF.

At least ten counts were recorded for this clonotype. The V and J genes are TRBV11-2 and TRBJ1-3, with D possibly matching TRBD1 (5 bases). Germline CDR1 SGHAT, CDR2 FQNNGV. This CDR3 comprises 16 residues. Trimming left V 5 bases short and J 0 bases short, with 14 bases between. CDR3 sequence (DNA): TGTGCCAGCAGCAAGGGGTTAATTGTCTCTGGAAACACCATATATTTT. It codes for CASSKGLIVSGNTIYF.

This clonotype showed up many times. The chain couples TRBV24-1 to TRBJ2-1; D is tentatively TRBD1 or TRBD2 (5 bases each). The V and J ends lost 2 bases and 1 base respectively, with 17 bases between them. Looked up from germline, CDR1 is KGHDR and CDR2 is SFDVKD. This CDR3 is built from 18 residues. CDR3 amino acids: CATSDSPAGTGSYNEQFF. The DNA for the CDR3 is TGTGCCACCAGTGATTCCCCAGCCGGGACCGGATCCTACAATGAGCAGTTCTTC.

This clonotype was detected only once. This could be a read error, since a much larger clone is one nucleotide away. The V call is TRBV6-2 or TRBV6-3, the J call TRBJ1-1; no clear D gene. There are 14 residues in the CDR3. Germline CDR1 reads MNHEY; CDR2 reads SVGEGT. Trimming took off 7 bases at V and 4 bases at J, with 16 bases between the two ends. The DNA of the CDR3 is TGTGCCAGCATTTGGAGAGGGCCCCTCACTGAAGCTTTCTTT. This encodes CASIWRGPLTEAFF.

V is TRBV6-5 and J is TRBJ2-5, with D tentatively TRBD1 or TRBD2 (5 bases each). This CDR3 contains 15 residues. In germline, CDR1 is MNHEY, CDR2 SVGAGI. The V gene lost 1 base and the J gene lost 3 bases, with 12 bases spanning the gap. The CDR3 here is CASSYLGTLEETQYF. The CDR3 DNA reads TGTGCCAGCAGTTACTTGGGGACGCTGGAAGAGACCCAGTACTTC.

There are many counts of this clonotype. The chain is built from TRBV7-2 and TRBJ2-3, with 14 bases lining up with TRBD2. The germline V gene has CDR1 SGHTA and CDR2 FQGNSA. Germline trimming cut 4 bases from V and 2 bases from J; bases unmatched to any gene: 2. The CDR3 covers 16 residues. DNA of the CDR3: TGTGCCAGCAGCTCGGGACTAGCGGGGGCCACAGATACGCAGTATTTT. Residues: CASSSGLAGATDTQYF.

This clonotype was seen many times. The genes are TRBV28 and TRBJ2-7, with D perhaps given as TRBD1 or TRBD2 (5 bases each). This CDR3 contains 15 residues. Germline CDR1 MDHEN, CDR2 SYDVKM. The ends were cut back, 5 bases at V and 1 base at J, with 15 bases in the middle. The CDR3 DNA is TGTGCCAGCAGTCTCCACCCGGGGCTATCCTACGAGCAGTACTTC. Translation gives CASSLHPGLSYEQYF.

This clonotype was seen a few times. The V gene is TRBV7-3, the J gene TRBJ2-7, with no clear D. This CDR3 contains 17 residues. Germline-derived CDR1 and CDR2 are SGHTA and FQGTGA. Trimming cost V 5 bases and J 1 base, with 21 bases left between them. CDR3: CASSQQNARSPSYEQYF. DNA for the CDR3: TGTGCCAGCAGCCAACAAAATGCCAGATCACCGTCCTACGAGCAGTACTTC. Together with reference TRBV7-3 and TRBJ2-7, the CDR3 gives the full variable domain: GAGVSQTPSNKVTEKGKYVELRCDPISGHTALYWYRQSLGQGPEFLIYFQGTGAADDSGLPNDRFFAVRPEGSVSTLKIQRTERGDSAVYLCASSQQNARSPSYEQYFGPGTRLTVT.

This clonotype was picked up a small number of times. The rearrangement joins TRBV28 to TRBJ2-1; TRBD2 agrees at 9 bases. V lost 4 bases, J lost 5 bases, and 9 bases stayed unmatched. The CDR3 spans 16 residues. Germline V lookup: CDR1 MDHEN, CDR2 SYDVKM. CDR3 in DNA: TGTGCCAGCAGTTACCCCCTAGCGGGACCCCACAATGAGCAGTTCTTC. Its translation: CASSYPLAGPHNEQFF.

Note on this clonotype: Just one base apart from a much larger clone, this may be a read error. This chain links TRBV6-5 with TRBJ2-7; D not certain. Per germline, CDR1 MNHEY and CDR2 SVGAGI. The CDR3 has 14 amino acids. The V end was cut by 2 bases, the J end by 5 bases, with 13 bases between. CDR3 sequence: CASSYKHSIHEQYF. DNA for the CDR3: TGTGCCAGCAGTTACAAGCATTCGATCCACGAGCAGTACTTC.

This rearrangement joins TRBV7-2 to TRBJ2-5, with 14 bases fitting TRBD2. The CDR3 contains 16 residues. CDR1 SGHTA and CDR2 FQGNSA come from the germline V gene. V shed 3 bases and J 2 bases; nucleotides not matched to a gene: 2. DNA of the CDR3: TGTGCCAGCAGCTTCCGGACTAGCGGGGGGCAAGAGACCCAGTACTTC. This encodes CASSFRTSGGQETQYF.

Worth noting for this clonotype: Just one base apart from a much larger clone, this may be a read error. The chain recombines TRBV5-5 with TRBJ2-1; D remains ambiguous. Germline V lookup: CDR1 SGHKS, CDR2 YYEKEE (reference sequence). The CDR3 has 12 amino acids. CDR3 protein: CVSSDDGNEQFF. CDR3 bases: TGTGTCAGCAGCGATGACGGTAATGAGCAGTTCTTC.

This clonotype was observed at least ten times. The chain joins TRBV2 to TRBJ1-5; tentatively, D is TRBD1 (5 bases). Germline-derived CDR1 and CDR2 are SNHLY and FYNNEI. The CDR3 is made up of 15 amino acids. Trimming cost V 5 bases and J 1 base, with 12 bases left between them. CDR3 sequence: CASSYQGPSNQPQHF. The CDR3 region has the DNA TGTGCCAGCAGTTACCAGGGACCAAGCAATCAGCCCCAGCATTTT.

This clonotype was picked up many times. The chain combines TRBV10-3 with TRBJ2-7; tentatively, D is TRBD1 or TRBD2 (5 bases each). This CDR3 has 13 residues. CDR1 ENHRY and CDR2 SYGVKD come from the germline V gene. Trimming removed 5 bases at V and 2 bases at J, with 10 bases between. The CDR3 spells CAISPRDAYEQYF. The CDR3, as DNA: TGTGCCATCAGTCCCCGGGACGCCTACGAGCAGTACTTC.

In this sample, this clonotype turned up many times. This sequence joins TRBV30 and TRBJ1-6; weak D call: TRBD1 (6 bases). This CDR3 has 12 residues. CDR1 is GTSNPN, CDR2 SVGIG, per germline (reference sequence). The V and J ends lost 2 bases and 11 bases respectively, with 10 bases between them. CDR3 DNA: TGTGCCTGGAGTCGACAGGAGGCACCCCTCCACTTT. Its translation: CAWSRQEAPLHF.

The gene calls are TRBV7-3 and TRBJ2-1; no definite D call. The CDR3 extends over 13 amino acids. The V end was cut by 0 bases, the J end by 6 bases, with 6 bases between. CDR1 is SGHTA, CDR2 FQGTGA, per germline. CDR3 sequence reads: CASSLTVSNEQFF. The CDR3 region has the DNA TGTGCCAGCAGCTTAACAGTCTCCAATGAGCAGTTCTTC. The full variable domain, rest sourced from reference TRBV7-3 and TRBJ2-1, is GAGVSQTPSNKVTEKGKYVELRCDPISGHTALYWYRQSLGQGPEFLIYFQGTGAADDSGLPNDRFFAVRPEGSVSTLKIQRTERGDSAVYLCASSLTVSNEQFFGPGTRLTVL.

There are a few counts of this clonotype. The chain links TRBV10-3 to TRBJ1-6; D ambiguous. Trimming removed 6 bases from V and 1 base from J, with 4 bases in between. Germline CDR1 is ENHRY and CDR2 is SYGVKD. The CDR3 totals 13 residues. CDR3 sequence (DNA): TGTGCCATCAGAGTGTCCTATAATTCACCCCTCCACTTT. This translates into CAIRVSYNSPLHF.

This clonotype has only a few counts. CDR3 amino acids: CASRPQGARYGYTF. The CDR3 DNA sequence: TGTGCCAGCAGGCCGCAGGGGGCCCGCTATGGCTACACCTTC. The chain recombines TRBV28 with TRBJ1-2; 8 nucleotides agree with TRBD1. The J segment lost 4 bases and the V segment lost 6 bases, leaving 7 bases of the junction unmatched. This CDR3 is 14 amino acids long. Per the germline V gene, CDR1 is MDHEN and CDR2 is SYDVKM.

The chain links TRBV12-3 or TRBV12-4 to TRBJ1-4; D call uncertain. CDR3 size: 13 residues. Trimming stripped 5 bases from V and 0 bases from J, with 4 bases between. The CDR3 coding sequence is TGTGCCAGCAGTCAGGCAACTAATGAAAAACTGTTTTTT. It specifies CASSQATNEKLFF.

This clonotype was picked up a small number of times. This chain joins TRBV5-1 and TRBJ2-2; no reliable D call. Between the trimmed V and J ends, which lost 7 bases and 4 bases, there was a span of 11 bases. This CDR3 has 13 amino acids. Germline loops: CDR1 SGHRS, CDR2 YFSETQ. The CDR3 here is CASRTRPTGELFF. CDR3 bases: TGCGCCAGCCGCACCCGGCCCACCGGGGAGCTGTTTTTT.

This clonotype was counted at least ten times. The chain couples TRBV7-3 to TRBJ2-1; 12 positions match TRBD2. The CDR3 consists of 15 residues. The junction had 5 bases not matched to a gene; V was cut back by 5 bases and J by 6 bases. The V gene's germline CDR1 is SGHTA and CDR2 FQGTGA. The CDR3 spells CASSPLAGGVNEQFF. CDR3 bases: TGTGCCAGCAGCCCACTAGCGGGAGGAGTCAATGAGCAGTTCTTC.

The J gene is TRBJ2-2, the V gene TRBV12-3 or TRBV12-4; unclear D gene. There are 16 residues in the CDR3. The V end lost 1 base, the J end lost 1 base, and 10 bases lay between the germline ends. CDR3 loop: CASSLELQQNTGELFF. CDR3 sequence (DNA): TGTGCCAGCAGTTTAGAATTACAGCAGAACACCGGGGAGCTGTTTTTT.

V usage is TRBV29-1 and J usage is TRBJ2-3, with TRBD2 identical over 12 bases. Unmatched junction bases numbered 9, after V lost 4 bases and J lost 7 bases. Germline V gene lookup returns CDR1 SQVTM and CDR2 ANQGSEA. The CDR3 sequence is 15 residues long. CDR3 DNA sequence: TGCAGCGTTGCCGTGACTAGCGGGAGTTTTCATACGCAGTATTTT. Its protein product is CSVAVTSGSFHTQYF.

This clonotype has a count of ten or more. The chain joins TRBV27 to TRBJ2-7, with 8 bases matching TRBD1. V lost 3 bases to trimming and J lost 4 bases; unmatched junction nucleotides: 8. The germline gives CDR1 MNHEY, CDR2 SMNVEV (reference sequence). The CDR3 totals 15 residues. For the CDR3, the DNA is TGTGCCAGCAGTTTTTTGTGGACAGGGATGTACGAGCAGTACTTC. Translating it yields CASSFLWTGMYEQYF.